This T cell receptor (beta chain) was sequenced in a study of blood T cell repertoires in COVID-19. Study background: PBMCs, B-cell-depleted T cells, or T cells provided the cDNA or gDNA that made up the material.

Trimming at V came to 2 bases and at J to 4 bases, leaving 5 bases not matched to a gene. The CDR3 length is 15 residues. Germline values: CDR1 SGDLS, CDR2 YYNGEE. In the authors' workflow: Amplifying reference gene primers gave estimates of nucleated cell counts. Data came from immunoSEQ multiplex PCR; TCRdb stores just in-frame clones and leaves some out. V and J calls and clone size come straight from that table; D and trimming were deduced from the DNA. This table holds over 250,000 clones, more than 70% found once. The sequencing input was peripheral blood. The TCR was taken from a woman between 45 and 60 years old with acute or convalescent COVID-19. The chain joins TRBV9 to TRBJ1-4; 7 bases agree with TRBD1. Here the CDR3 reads CASSVGTAYNEKLFF. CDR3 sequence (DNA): TGTGCCAGCAGCGTGGGGACAGCATATAATGAAAAACTGTTTTTT.